These T cell receptor beta chains were read from a single sample in a study of Ad26.COV2.S vaccination and SARS-CoV-2 variants. Sequenced by immunoSEQ multiplex PCR; TCRdb stores in-frame clones only, minus some. This table has about 680,000 clones, roughly 90% appearing once. Sequenced material: peripheral blood, taken in a trial of Ad26.COV2.S vaccine versus placebo. These receptor sequences come from a person between 18 and 59 years old who received the Ad26.COV2.S COVID-19 vaccine or a placebo. Both conserved end residues are part of each CDR3. D genes are given only for firm matches. The listing skips clone size in some rows; elsewhere it reads once, few, many or a size class.

d_call,v_call,j_call,clone_size,cdr3_aa,cdr3_nt
.,TRBV7-6,TRBJ1-5,.,CASSLKGGDQPQHF,TGTGCCAGCAGCTTAAAGGGAGGGGATCAGCCCCAGCATTTT
.,TRBV19,TRBJ2-7,.,CASSIRGGEQYF,TGTGCCAGTAGTATAAGAGGAGGTGAGCAGTACTTC
TRBD1,TRBV5-6,TRBJ2-5,.,CASSAGQGKETQYF,TGTGCCAGCAGCGCAGGACAGGGGAAGGAGACCCAGTACTTC
.,TRBV4-3,TRBJ1-4,.,CASRPGVHAEKLFF,TGCGCCAGCAGGCCAGGGGTTCATGCGGAAAAACTGTTTTTT
TRBD2,TRBV6-2/TRBV6-3,TRBJ2-5,.,CASSQTSGRVQETQYF,TGTGCCAGCAGCCAGACTAGCGGGAGGGTTCAAGAGACCCAGTACTTC
.,TRBV4-1,TRBJ2-7,.,CASSHPPGRTSYEQYF,TGCGCCAGCAGCCATCCCCCGGGACGTACGTCCTACGAGCAGTACTTC
.,TRBV5-4,TRBJ2-5,few,CASSLEETQYF,TGTGCCAGCAGCTTGGAAGAGACCCAGTACTTC
.,TRBV4-3,TRBJ1-1,.,CASSQVRGSGAFF,TGCGCCAGCAGCCAGGTCCGGGGTTCCGGAGCTTTCTTT
.,TRBV7-2,TRBJ1-3,once,CASSPHQGSSGNTIYF,TGTGCCAGCAGCCCACATCAGGGTTCCTCTGGAAACACCATATATTTT
.,TRBV19,TRBJ2-7,.,CASSMGRSPFYEQYF,TGTGCCAGTAGTATGGGCCGCTCCCCTTTCTACGAGCAGTACTTC
.,TRBV29-1,TRBJ2-7,.,CSVGVGHNEQYF,TGCAGCGTTGGAGTCGGGCACAACGAGCAGTACTTC
TRBD1,TRBV7-9,TRBJ1-1,.,CASSLQGENTEAFF,TGTGCCAGCAGTTTACAGGGGGAAAACACTGAAGCTTTCTTT
TRBD1,TRBV23-1,TRBJ1-1,.,CASSQARGTGSAEAFF,TGCGCCAGCAGTCAAGCCCGAGGGACAGGGAGCGCTGAAGCTTTCTTT
.,TRBV27,TRBJ2-7,.,CASSAFNTVTRYEQYF,TGTGCCAGCAGTGCATTCAACACAGTGACTCGCTACGAGCAGTACTTC
TRBD1,TRBV5-6,TRBJ1-2,.,CASSLGYRGGENYGYTF,TGTGCCAGCAGCTTGGGGTACAGGGGAGGGGAAAACTATGGCTACACCTTC
TRBD1,TRBV19,TRBJ2-3,.,CASSPNRGQESTDTQYF,TGTGCCAGTAGCCCAAACCGGGGACAGGAAAGCACAGATACGCAGTATTTT
.,TRBV18,TRBJ2-7,few,CASSSTTGPSYEQYF,TGTGCCAGCTCAAGTACCACAGGGCCCTCCTACGAGCAGTACTTC
TRBD1,TRBV10-3,TRBJ1-5,.,CAISESSSGGFQPQHF,TGTGCCATCAGTGAGTCGAGCTCAGGGGGCTTCCAGCCCCAGCATTTT
TRBD1,TRBV27,TRBJ1-5,.,CASTPGQGWDQPQHF,TGTGCCAGCACCCCCGGACAGGGTTGGGATCAGCCCCAGCATTTT
.,TRBV9,TRBJ2-1,.,CASSPVRGARSSYNEQFF,TGTGCCAGCAGCCCGGTGAGGGGAGCGAGGAGCTCCTACAATGAGCAGTTCTTC
TRBD1,TRBV5-1,TRBJ2-7,.,CASSLYQGAPREQYF,TGCGCCAGCAGCTTGTACCAGGGGGCCCCCCGCGAGCAGTACTTC
TRBD1,TRBV5-1,TRBJ1-6,.,CASSAGQGYSPLHF,TGCGCCAGCAGCGCCGGACAGGGTTATTCACCCCTCCACTTT
TRBD1,TRBV5-6,TRBJ2-3,once,CASSLVDRDADTQYF,TGTGCCAGCAGCTTGGTTGACAGGGATGCAGATACGCAGTATTTT
TRBD2,TRBV7-9,TRBJ2-1,.,CASSLASGGVYNEQFF,TGTGCCAGCAGCTTAGCTAGCGGGGGGGTATACAATGAGCAGTTCTTC
.,TRBV15,TRBJ2-3,.,CATSRVRPDHTDTQYF,TGTGCCACCAGCAGAGTGCGGCCGGACCACACAGATACGCAGTATTTT
.,TRBV7-2,TRBJ2-7,.,CASSAGRLYEQYF,TGTGCCAGCAGCGCGGGACGGCTCTACGAGCAGTACTTC
.,TRBV3-1/TRBV3-2,TRBJ1-2,.,CASSQTGFYGYTF,TGTGCCAGCAGCCAAACCGGTTTCTATGGCTACACCTTC
.,TRBV18,TRBJ1-4,.,CASSPPTGLNEKLFF,TGTGCCAGCTCACCACCGACGGGGCTTAATGAAAAACTGTTTTTT
.,TRBV6-5,TRBJ1-2,.,CASREEWPNYGYTF,TGTGCCAGCAGAGAGGAATGGCCCAACTATGGCTACACCTTC